The 30 T cell receptor beta chains listed next were all sequenced from one sample in a study of beta chain features in type 1 diabetes. Expressed TCRB transcripts were sequenced because the isolated RNA had all been reverse transcribed beforehand. The method was immunoSEQ multiplex PCR; TCRdb's version includes in-frame clones alone and lacks a portion of them. This sample has over 150,000 clones; roughly 8% occur once, and the top ten carry 0.55% to 0.65%. The material sequenced was central memory CD4+ T cells from blood. These receptors were taken from a man between 18 and 29 years old in good health.

This clone was recorded a few times. The chain employs TRBV5-1 and TRBJ2-1; maybe TRBD2 (6 bases). Trimming shortened V by 4 bases and J by 9 bases, and 20 bases separated the two germline ends. This CDR3 has 15 residues. Germline V CDR1 and CDR2: SGHRS, YFSETQ. CDR3 residues: CASSVTSISQSEQFF. For the CDR3, the DNA is TGCGCCAGCAGCGTGACTAGTATTAGTCAGAGTGAGCAGTTCTTC.

V and J are TRBV4-2 and TRBJ2-3; D is perhaps TRBD2 (6 bases). V lost 1 base, J lost 4 bases, and 18 bases lay in between. Germline V gene data show CDR1 as LGHNA and CDR2 as YNFKEQ. The CDR3 consists of 17 residues. CDR3 region: CASSQAQLLAGADTQYF. CDR3 nucleotide sequence: TGTGCCAGCAGCCAAGCCCAGCTACTAGCTGGGGCAGATACGCAGTATTTT.

The rearrangement joins TRBV4-2 to TRBJ1-5; 7 bases line up with TRBD1. V shed 1 base, J shed 2 bases, and the junction held 8 bases outside the gene matches. This CDR3 spans 17 amino acids. CDR1 and CDR2 from the germline V gene are LGHNA and YNFKEQ. The CDR3: CASSQGLTGSGNQPQHF. As DNA, the CDR3 is TGTGCCAGCAGCCAAGGATTGACAGGGAGCGGCAATCAGCCCCAGCATTTT.

The chain links TRBV5-6 to TRBJ2-5; TRBD1 aligns across 11 bases. Unmatched junction bases numbered 6, after V lost 9 bases and J lost 5 bases. From germline, CDR1 is SGHDT and CDR2 YYEEEE. The CDR3 loop spans 13 amino acids. The CDR3 here is CATHRDRGETQYF. The CDR3 DNA is TGTGCCACACACCGGGACAGGGGGGAGACCCAGTACTTC.

This clone showed up just a few times. V is TRBV30 and J is TRBJ2-2, with D hard to call. The CDR3 covers 14 residues. Trimming removed 2 bases from V and 4 bases from J, with 11 bases in between. Germline V gene lookup returns CDR1 GTSNPN and CDR2 SVGIG (reference sequence). The CDR3 spells CAWSTGSITGELFF. CDR3 bases: TGTGCCTGGAGTACCGGTTCAATCACCGGGGAGCTGTTTTTT.

This clone has a handful of counts. The chain employs TRBV5-4 and TRBJ2-3; 11 bases match TRBD1. After removal of 5 bases from V and 4 bases from J, the junction contained 9 bases not matched to a gene. CDR3 size: 16 residues. Germline lookup yields CDR1 SGHNT and CDR2 YYREEE (reference sequence). In nucleotides, the CDR3 is TGTGCCAGCAGTTCCGGGACAGGGGGTATAGCAGATACGCAGTATTTT. Translated: CASSSGTGGIADTQYF.

The chain couples TRBV11-3 to TRBJ2-1; no firm D call. CDR3 length equals 14 residues. The germline V and J ends were trimmed by 2 bases and 7 bases, with 12 bases remaining between them. The germline V gene has CDR1 SGHNT and CDR2 YENEEA. The CDR3 bases are TGTGCCAGCAGCTTAAGTACAGAAACTAATGAGCAGTTCTTC. It codes for CASSLSTETNEQFF.

This clone has a handful of counts. This chain links TRBV7-2 with TRBJ2-2; D remains unclear. The CDR3 extends over 16 amino acids. V was pared by 1 base and J by 1 base, with 10 bases between. Germline lookup yields CDR1 SGHTA and CDR2 FQGNSA. In nucleotides, the CDR3 is TGTGCCAGCAGCTTAGTCCTAGTCGGGAACACCGGGGAGCTGTTTTTT. Amino acid sequence: CASSLVLVGNTGELFF.

This clone was seen at least ten times. The chain is built from TRBV29-1 and TRBJ1-1; TRBD1 matches at 7 bases. The V gene end was trimmed by 4 bases and the J gene end by 3 bases; junction bases not matched to a gene: 5. The germline V gene has CDR1 SQVTM and CDR2 ANQGSEA. The CDR3 is 13 residues long. DNA for the CDR3: TGCAGCGTTGCCGGACAGGCCCACACTGAAGCTTTCTTT. Translating it yields CSVAGQAHTEAFF. Full variable domain (rest looked up from reference TRBV29-1 and TRBJ1-1): SAVISQKPSRDICQRGTSLTIQCQVDSQVTMMFWYRQQPGQSLTLIATANQGSEATYESGFVIDKFPISRPNLTFSTLTVSNMSPEDSSIYLCSVAGQAHTEAFFGQGTRLTVV.

This clone has a count of ten or more. The sample holds other DNA sequences that translate to the same CDR3. The chain combines TRBV10-3 with TRBJ1-2; 7 bases agree with TRBD1. The CDR3 extends over 13 amino acids. From germline, CDR1 is ENHRY and CDR2 SYGVKD. Unmatched junction bases numbered 3, after V lost 5 bases and J lost 3 bases. The CDR3 nucleotides are TGTGCCATCAGTACCCAGGGGGACTATGGCTACACCTTC. Encoded protein: CAISTQGDYGYTF.

The chain combines TRBV28 with TRBJ2-7; D is undetermined. In germline, CDR1 is MDHEN, CDR2 SYDVKM. CDR3 length: 12 amino acids. V was shortened by 3 bases and J by 5 bases, with 8 bases between the two germline ends. The CDR3: CASSLAPHEQYF. The CDR3 DNA follows: TGTGCCAGCAGTTTGGCACCCCACGAGCAGTACTTC.

The gene calls are TRBV19 and TRBJ1-1, with 12 positions matching TRBD1. Germline-derived CDR1 and CDR2 are LNHDA and SQIVND (reference sequence). The trim removed 3 bases at V and 3 bases at J, leaving 5 bases unmatched. CDR3 length: 16 amino acids. The CDR3 here is CASSILGTGGYTEAFF. CDR3 nucleotides: TGTGCCAGTAGTATTCTGGGGACAGGGGGCTACACTGAAGCTTTCTTT.

The sample holds a few counts of this clone. The V and J genes are TRBV5-4 and TRBJ2-5; D is undetermined. Trimming shortened V by 0 bases and J by 5 bases, and 8 bases separated the two germline ends. Germline V gene lookup returns CDR1 SGHNT and CDR2 YYREEE (reference sequence). The CDR3 runs to 13 residues. In nucleotides, the CDR3 is TGTGCCAGCAGCTTGGATCTCGGGGAGACCCAGTACTTC. Its protein is CASSLDLGETQYF.

This clone has a handful of counts. The chain is built from TRBV6-6 and TRBJ1-2; D remains ambiguous. The CDR3 runs to 14 residues. V dropped 5 bases and J dropped 5 bases, with 15 bases sitting between them. The germline gives CDR1 MNHNY, CDR2 SVGAGI (reference sequence). Written as DNA, the CDR3 is TGTGCCAGCAGTCTCTCCGACACAATTTATGGCTACACCTTC. It specifies CASSLSDTIYGYTF.

This clone showed up just a few times. This chain connects TRBV5-1 to TRBJ2-2, with D maybe TRBD1 (5 bases). The CDR3 has 14 amino acids. The germline V and J ends were trimmed by 7 bases and 6 bases, with 16 bases remaining between them. Germline V CDR1 and CDR2: SGHRS, YFSETQ. The chain's CDR3 is CASFNLQGSGELFF. CDR3 coding DNA: TGCGCCAGCTTTAACTTGCAGGGTTCCGGGGAGCTGTTTTTT. Full variable domain (missing parts from reference TRBV5-1 and TRBJ2-2): KAGVTQTPRYLIKTRGQQVTLSCSPISGHRSVSWYQQTPGQGLQFLFEYFSETQRNKGNFPGRFSGRQFSNSRSEMNVSTLELGDSALYLCASFNLQGSGELFFGEGSRLTVL.

This chain joins TRBV5-4 and TRBJ2-5; maybe TRBD2 (6 bases). Germline CDR1 reads SGHNT; CDR2 reads YYREEE (reference sequence). The CDR3 consists of 14 residues. V was shortened by 2 bases and J by 2 bases, with 10 bases between the two germline ends. In nucleotides, the CDR3 is TGTGCCAGCAGCTTCTCCAGCGGGCAAGAGACCCAGTACTTC. Amino acid sequence: CASSFSSGQETQYF.

The chain has TRBV27 and TRBJ2-7, with 13 bases aligning to TRBD2. V lost 5 bases, J lost 4 bases, and 8 bases stayed unmatched. This CDR3 region has 16 residues. Germline-derived CDR1 and CDR2 are MNHEY and SMNVEV (reference sequence). This chain's CDR3 is CASSPYTTSGRYEQYF. CDR3 DNA sequence: TGTGCCAGCAGTCCTTACACGACTAGCGGGAGGTACGAGCAGTACTTC.

The V and J genes are TRBV5-4 and TRBJ2-3, with 9 nucleotides matching TRBD2. The length of the CDR3 is 15 residues. V shed 3 bases and J 3 bases; nucleotides not matched to a gene: 5. In germline, CDR1 is SGHNT, CDR2 YYREEE (reference sequence). The CDR3 spells CASSSLRGGTDTQYF. The CDR3 DNA follows: TGTGCCAGCAGCTCTCTGCGGGGGGGTACAGATACGCAGTATTTT.

This chain connects TRBV5-1 to TRBJ2-3; TRBD2 matches 11 bases. The CDR3 has 17 amino acids. CDR1 is SGHRS and CDR2 is YFSETQ in the germline V gene. J lost 2 bases, V lost 2 bases, and 7 bases had no gene match. The CDR3: CASSLTIAGGSTDTQYF. The CDR3 DNA sequence: TGCGCCAGCAGCTTAACCATAGCGGGAGGGTCCACAGATACGCAGTATTTT.

In its sample, this clone was seen many times. DNA for the CDR3: TGTGCCAGCAGCCAGGGACTAGCGGTCAATGAGCAGTTCTTC. This gives the protein CASSQGLAVNEQFF. This chain connects TRBV5-4 to TRBJ2-1; the match to TRBD2 covers 11 bases. Germline CDR1 SGHNT, CDR2 YYREEE (reference sequence). V was clipped by 4 bases and J by 6 bases; unmatched bases: 3. CDR3 length equals 14 residues. The full variable domain, completed using reference TRBV5-4 and TRBJ2-1, is ETGVTQSPTHLIKTRGQQVTLRCSSQSGHNTVSWYQQALGQGPQFIFQYYREEENGRGNFPPRFSGLQFPNYSSELNVNALELDDSALYLCASSQGLAVNEQFFGPGTRLTVL.

This clone was observed at least ten times. Other DNA sequences within the sample encode an identical CDR3. This chain uses TRBV30 with TRBJ2-7, with D possibly matching TRBD1 (6 bases). In germline, CDR1 is GTSNPN, CDR2 SVGIG (reference sequence). Trimming pared 3 bases from V and 4 bases from J, leaving 7 bases between. The CDR3 covers 11 residues. CDR3 sequence (DNA): TGTGCCTGGAGCCAGGGGTACGAGCAGTACTTC. It encodes CAWSQGYEQYF.

This clone was seen at least ten times. The chain links TRBV5-1 to TRBJ2-1, with 10 bases matching TRBD2. There are 15 residues in the CDR3. V shed 0 bases, J shed 5 bases, and the junction held 2 bases outside the gene matches. Germline V CDR1 and CDR2: SGHRS, YFSETQ. The CDR3 sequence is CASSLDGTSDNEQFF. Written as DNA, the CDR3 is TGCGCCAGCAGCTTGGATGGGACTAGCGACAATGAGCAGTTCTTC.

This clone came up many times. The chain uses TRBV15 and TRBJ2-5; TRBD2 aligns across 10 bases. Per germline, CDR1 LNHNV and CDR2 YYDKDF (reference sequence). The CDR3 runs 16 residues. The V and J ends lost 0 bases and 5 bases, in that order; junction bases with no gene match: 6. The CDR3 DNA is TGTGCCACCAGCAGAGACCTAGCGGGAGTTGAGGAGACCCAGTACTTC. This codes for CATSRDLAGVEETQYF.

The gene calls are TRBV10-3 and TRBJ2-3; weak D call: TRBD2 (7 bases). Germline V lookup: CDR1 ENHRY, CDR2 SYGVKD. This CDR3 has 15 amino acids. The V gene lost 4 bases and the J gene lost 1 base, with 12 bases spanning the gap. As DNA, the CDR3 is TGTGCCATCAGTGGGGGGGGGCGGCGCACAGATACGCAGTATTTT. Protein sequence: CAISGGGRRTDTQYF.

This clone was seen many times. The chain links TRBV7-2 to TRBJ2-5; 8 bases are shared with TRBD2. The CDR3 is 15 amino acids. Germline values: CDR1 SGHTA, CDR2 FQGNSA. V shed 3 bases, J shed 5 bases, and the junction held 8 bases outside the gene matches. CDR3: CASSFPNVAGETQYF. The CDR3, as DNA: TGTGCCAGCAGCTTCCCTAACGTAGCGGGGGAGACCCAGTACTTC.

The chain carries TRBV5-4 and TRBJ2-3; D possibly corresponds to TRBD2 (6 bases). The CDR3 runs 15 residues. Between the trimmed V and J ends, which lost 0 bases and 2 bases, there was a span of 10 bases. CDR1 and CDR2 from the germline V gene are SGHNT and YYREEE (reference sequence). The CDR3 DNA is TGTGCCAGCAGCTTGGACGGGAGACCCACAGATACGCAGTATTTT. Encoded protein: CASSLDGRPTDTQYF.

This clone was seen ten or more times. The V call is TRBV29-1, the J call TRBJ2-1; no clear D. Per the germline V gene, CDR1 is SQVTM and CDR2 is ANQGSEA. V shed 4 bases and J shed 5 bases, with 9 bases lying between them. This CDR3 is built from 12 residues. The CDR3 spells CSVAPNNNEQFF. Here the CDR3 DNA reads TGCAGCGTTGCTCCGAACAACAATGAGCAGTTCTTC.

This clone came up a few times. The chain is built from TRBV7-2 and TRBJ2-2; D ambiguous. This CDR3 region has 14 residues. CDR1 is SGHTA, CDR2 FQGNSA, per germline. V lost 5 bases and J 4 bases, leaving 11 bases between the germline ends. CDR3 in amino acids: CASSPLASTGELFF. CDR3 nucleotides: TGTGCCAGCAGCCCGTTGGCCTCCACCGGGGAGCTGTTTTTT.

This chain joins TRBV28 and TRBJ1-3; D is perhaps TRBD1 (6 bases). Germline values: CDR1 MDHEN, CDR2 SYDVKM. The CDR3 is 16 residues long. The V and J ends lost 6 bases and 4 bases respectively, with 19 bases between them. CDR3 sequence: CASSHQAGGLGNTIYF. The CDR3 DNA sequence: TGTGCCAGCAGCCACCAAGCGGGGGGCCTCGGAAACACCATATATTTT.

This clone was counted only a few times. This chain joins TRBV19 and TRBJ2-1, with a possible D match to TRBD2 (6 bases). Germline values: CDR1 LNHDA, CDR2 SQIVND (reference sequence). This CDR3 has 13 residues. V gave up 5 bases and J gave up 6 bases, with 11 bases separating them. CDR3 DNA sequence: TGTGCCAGTAGTTTGGACTACTTCAATGAGCAGTTCTTC. Encoded protein: CASSLDYFNEQFF.